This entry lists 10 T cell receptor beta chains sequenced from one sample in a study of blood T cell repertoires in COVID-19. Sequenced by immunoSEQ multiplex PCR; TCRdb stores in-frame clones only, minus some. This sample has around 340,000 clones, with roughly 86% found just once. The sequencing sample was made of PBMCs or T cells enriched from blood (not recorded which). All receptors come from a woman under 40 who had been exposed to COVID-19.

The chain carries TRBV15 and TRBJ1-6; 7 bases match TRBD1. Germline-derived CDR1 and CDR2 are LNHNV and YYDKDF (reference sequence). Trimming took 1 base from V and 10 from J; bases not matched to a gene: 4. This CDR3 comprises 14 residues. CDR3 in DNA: TGTGCCACCAGCAGAGTGGGACAGTTCTCACCCCTCCACTTT. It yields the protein CATSRVGQFSPLHF. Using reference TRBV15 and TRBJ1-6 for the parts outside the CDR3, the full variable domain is DAMVIQNPRYQVTQFGKPVTLSCSQTLNHNVMYWYQQKSSQAPKLLFHYYDKDFNNEADTPDNFQSRRPNTSFCFLDIRSPGLGDTAMYLCATSRVGQFSPLHFGNGTRLTVT.

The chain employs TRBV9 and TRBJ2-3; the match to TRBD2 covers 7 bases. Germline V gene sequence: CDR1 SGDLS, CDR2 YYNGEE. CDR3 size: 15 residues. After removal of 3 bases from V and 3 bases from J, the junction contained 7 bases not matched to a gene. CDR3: CASSARLARTDTQYF. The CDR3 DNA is TGTGCCAGCAGCGCGAGACTAGCTCGGACAGATACGCAGTATTTT.

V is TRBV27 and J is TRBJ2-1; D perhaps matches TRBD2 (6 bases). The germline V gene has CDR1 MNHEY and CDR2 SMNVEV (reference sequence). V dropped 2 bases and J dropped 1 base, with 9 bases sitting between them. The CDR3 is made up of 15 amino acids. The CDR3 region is CASSLKGGSYNEQFF. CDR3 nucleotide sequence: TGTGCCAGCAGTTTAAAGGGAGGTTCCTACAATGAGCAGTTCTTC.

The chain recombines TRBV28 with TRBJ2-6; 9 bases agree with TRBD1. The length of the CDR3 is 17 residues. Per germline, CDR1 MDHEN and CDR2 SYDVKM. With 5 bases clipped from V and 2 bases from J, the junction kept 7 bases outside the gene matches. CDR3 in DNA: TGTGCCAGCAGTGCCGGGACAGGGTCGCCTGGGGCCAACGTCCTGACTTTC. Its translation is CASSAGTGSPGANVLTF.

Written as DNA, the CDR3 is TGTGCCAGCTCATCCGAGACCGGGACAGGGACCTACGAGCAGTACTTC. This codes for CASSSETGTGTYEQYF. The rearrangement joins TRBV18 to TRBJ2-7; 9 nucleotides agree with TRBD1. V shed 5 bases, J shed 2 bases, and the junction held 10 bases outside the gene matches. The CDR3 runs to 16 residues. The germline V gene has CDR1 KGHSH and CDR2 LQKENI. Looking up the rest from reference TRBV18 and TRBJ2-7 gives the full variable domain: NAGVMQNPRHLVRRRGQEARLRCSPMKGHSHVYWYRQLPEEGLKFMVYLQKENIIDESGMPKERFSAEFPKEGPSILRIQQVVRGDSAAYFCASSSETGTGTYEQYFGPGTRLTVT.

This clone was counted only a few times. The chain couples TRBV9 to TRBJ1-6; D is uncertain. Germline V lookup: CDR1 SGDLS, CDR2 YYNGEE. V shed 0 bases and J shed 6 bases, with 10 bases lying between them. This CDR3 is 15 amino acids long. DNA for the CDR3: TGTGCCAGCAGCGTAGAGCTGGTTACTAATTCACCCCTCCACTTT. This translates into CASSVELVTNSPLHF. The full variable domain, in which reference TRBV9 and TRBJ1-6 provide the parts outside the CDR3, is DSGVTQTPKHLITATGQRVTLRCSPRSGDLSVYWYQQSLDQGLQFLIQYYNGEERAKGNILERFSAQQFPDLHSELNLSSLELGDSALYFCASSVELVTNSPLHFGNGTRLTVT.

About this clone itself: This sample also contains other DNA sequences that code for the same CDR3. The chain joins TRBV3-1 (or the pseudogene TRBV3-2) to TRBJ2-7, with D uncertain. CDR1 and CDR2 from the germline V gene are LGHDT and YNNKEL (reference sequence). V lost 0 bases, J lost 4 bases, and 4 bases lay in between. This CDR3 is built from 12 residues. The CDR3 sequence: CASSQDRYEQYF. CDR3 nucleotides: TGTGCCAGCAGCCAAGACCGGTACGAGCAGTACTTC.

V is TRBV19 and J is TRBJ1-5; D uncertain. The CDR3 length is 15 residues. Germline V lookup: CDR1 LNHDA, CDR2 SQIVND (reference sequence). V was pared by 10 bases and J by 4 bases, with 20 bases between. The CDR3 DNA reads TGTGCCACCAGCGGTCGGGCCGTTAGTAATCAGCCCCAGCATTTT. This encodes CATSGRAVSNQPQHF.

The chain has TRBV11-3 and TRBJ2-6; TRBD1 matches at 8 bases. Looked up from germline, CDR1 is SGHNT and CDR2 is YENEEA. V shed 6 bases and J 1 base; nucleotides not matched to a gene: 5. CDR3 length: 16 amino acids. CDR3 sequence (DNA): TGTGCCAGCAGGGACAGGGAAGGATCTGGGGCCAACGTCCTGACTTTC. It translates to CASRDREGSGANVLTF.

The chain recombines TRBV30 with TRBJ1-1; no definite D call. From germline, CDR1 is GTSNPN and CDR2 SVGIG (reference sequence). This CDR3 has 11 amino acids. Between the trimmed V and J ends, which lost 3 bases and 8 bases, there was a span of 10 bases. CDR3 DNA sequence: TGTGCCTGGAGCGTATTCGGGGAAGCTTTCTTT. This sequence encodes CAWSVFGEAFF.